This T cell receptor (beta chain) was identified during a study of blood T cell repertoires in COVID-19. Turning to the study itself: Sources were T cells, B-cell-depleted T cells, or PBMCs; the material itself was cDNA or gDNA.

Sequenced by immunoSEQ multiplex PCR; TCRdb stores in-frame clones only, minus some. Altogether approximately 270,000 clones are present, roughly four fifths being singletons, with the ten largest covering roughly 9.8%. This CDR3 comprises 15 residues. V was cut by 9 bases and J by 0 bases, with 19 bases left in between. The TCR sequence derives from a man aged 80 or over with acute or convalescent COVID-19. The sequenced sample was peripheral blood. V gene TRBV5-3 combines with J gene TRBJ2-7, with D maybe TRBD1 (6 bases). TRBV5-3 is an ORF; its function is uncertain. The CDR3 nucleotides are TGTGCCATTTCCGAGGTGCAGGGGAGCTCCTACGAGCAGTACTTC. This encodes CAISEVQGSSYEQYF.